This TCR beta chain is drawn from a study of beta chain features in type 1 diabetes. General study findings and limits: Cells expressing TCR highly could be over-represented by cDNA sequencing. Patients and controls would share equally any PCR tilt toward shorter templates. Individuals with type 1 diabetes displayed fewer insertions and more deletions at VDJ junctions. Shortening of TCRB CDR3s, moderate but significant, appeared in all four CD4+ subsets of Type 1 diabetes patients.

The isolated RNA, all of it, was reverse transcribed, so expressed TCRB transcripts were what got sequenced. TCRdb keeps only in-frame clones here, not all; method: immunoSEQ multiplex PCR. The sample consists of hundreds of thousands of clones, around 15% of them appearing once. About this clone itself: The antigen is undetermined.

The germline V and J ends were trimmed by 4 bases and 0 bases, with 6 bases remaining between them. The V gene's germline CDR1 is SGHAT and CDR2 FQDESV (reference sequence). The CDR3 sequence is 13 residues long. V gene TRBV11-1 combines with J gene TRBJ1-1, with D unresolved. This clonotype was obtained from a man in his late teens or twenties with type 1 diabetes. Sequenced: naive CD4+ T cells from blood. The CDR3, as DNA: TGTGCCAGCAGCTCGGAGATGAACACTGAAGCTTTCTTT. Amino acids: CASSSEMNTEAFF.